This T cell receptor (beta chain) stems from a study of a mutant IDH1 vaccine in newly diagnosed glioma. The overall study: Pretreatment consisted of radiotherapy, temozolomide, or both, with most receiving both. Study-wide results and limits: There seemed to be no relation between pseudoprogression and changes in top peripheral T cell clonotypes. Vaccine-induced responses were seen in roughly 93% of patients, spanning several MHC alleles.

Clones were read by immunoSEQ multiplex PCR, and TCRdb kept only the in-frame ones, dropping some. There are about 67,000 clones in the sample; about 83% occur only once, and approximately 4.2% lies in the top ten. Time point noted: baseline, week 1 (first vaccination visit). The sample's treatment: pre-vaccination baseline after standard-of-care therapy. The ends lost 1 base at V and 6 bases at J; junction bases unmatched: 5. The length of the CDR3 is 14 residues. Germline values: CDR1 SGHNT, CDR2 YYREEE (reference sequence). Points on this clone: Its antigen is currently unknown.

The receptor's source is a woman younger than 30 with glioma. Some clones in this sample may be carry-over from other donors' samples. This specimen was peripheral blood mononuclear cells (PBMCs), taken from a glioma patient treated with radiotherapy, temozolomide or both. The chain has TRBV5-4 and TRBJ2-3; 7 bases agree with TRBD2. The CDR3 coding sequence is TGTGCCAGCAGCTTGCGGCAGGGAGGGGATACGCAGTATTTT. Translating it yields CASSLRQGGDTQYF.